The 26 T cell receptor beta chains presented below share a single source sample, sequenced in a study of spatial heterogeneity in lung cancer. Time point: sample taken at primary tumor resection. Without sorting, whole RNA was sequenced from tumor, nontumor lung or frozen PBMC. TCRdb ran MiXCR on the 5' RACE reads and lists one entry per CDR3 protein. The sample includes 40,000 to 45,000 distinct CDR3 sequences, about 6.7% of them seen just once. Source: PBMCs, taken at surgery. These receptors were collected from a female donor with early-stage non-small cell lung cancer.

The gene calls are TRBV28 and TRBJ1-1, with 9 bases identical to TRBD1. CDR3 length: 17 residues. The germline CDR1 and CDR2 sequences are MDHEN and SYDVKM. The V segment lost 3 bases and the J segment 11 bases; nucleotides outside the gene matches: 19. CDR3: CASSFPGQGLWGGGAFF. The CDR3 bases are TGTGCCAGCAGTTTCCCGGGACAGGGACTTTGGGGAGGTGGGGCTTTCTTT. The full variable domain, completed using reference TRBV28 and TRBJ1-1, is DVKVTQSSRYLVKRTGEKVFLECVQDMDHENMFWYRQDPGLGLRLIYFSYDVKMKEKGDIPEGYSVSREKKERFSLILESASTNQTSMYLCASSFPGQGLWGGGAFFGQGTRLTVV.

This clonotype has at least ten counts. This rearrangement joins TRBV20-1 to TRBJ2-1; 7 nucleotides agree with TRBD1. The CDR3 runs 14 residues. Looked up from germline, CDR1 is DFQATT and CDR2 is SNEGSKA (reference sequence). V shed 4 bases, J shed 0 bases, and the junction held 3 bases outside the gene matches. The DNA for the CDR3 is TGCAGTGCTACCAGGGGGATCTCCTACAATGAGCAGTTCTTC. This codes for CSATRGISYNEQFF.

Of note for this clonotype: An end of the junction differs from the germline gene, which may be a read error. The chain's CDR3 is CTSSQDGRNEQYF. In nucleotides, the CDR3 is TGCACCAGCAGCCAAGACGGGAGGAACGAGCAGTACTTC. The rearrangement uses TRBV4-1 and TRBJ2-7, with TRBD2 matching 7 bases. The length of the CDR3 is 13 residues. Germline V lookup: CDR1 MGHRA, CDR2 YSYEKL.

In its sample, this clonotype was seen a few times. The chain combines TRBV7-2 with TRBJ1-6; D possibly corresponds to TRBD1 (6 bases). V dropped 3 bases and J dropped 10 bases, with 13 bases sitting between them. CDR1 SGHTA and CDR2 FQGNSA come from the germline V gene. The CDR3 is made up of 14 amino acids. The CDR3 coding sequence is TGTGCCAGCAGCTTTACAGGGTTTTGGTCACCCCTCCACTTT. Its translation is CASSFTGFWSPLHF. Based on the CDR3 plus reference TRBV7-2 and TRBJ1-6, the full variable domain is GAGVSQSPSNKVTEKGKDVELRCDPISGHTALYWYRQSLGQGLEFLIYFQGNSAPDKSGLPSDRFSAERTGGSVSTLTIQRTQQEDSAVYLCASSFTGFWSPLHFGNGTRLTVT.

This clonotype was detected many times. The chain has TRBV10-3 and TRBJ1-1; no firm D call. The germline V gene has CDR1 ENHRY and CDR2 SYGVKD. V was cut by 0 bases and J by 8 bases, with 10 bases left in between. CDR3 length: 13 amino acids. CDR3 nucleotides: TGTGCCATCAGTGAGTCTGCCAGGTGGGAAGCTTTCTTT. Translated, it gives CAISESARWEAFF.

This clonotype was recorded many times. This chain uses TRBV21-1 with TRBJ2-5; the listed D gene, TRBD2, was not tested against the DNA. TRBV21-1 is a documented pseudogene. The CDR3 length is 17 residues. The CDR3, as DNA: TGTGCCAGCAGCATAAAAATGCGGGAAAGTCAGCAAGAGACCCAGTACTTC. Its protein is CASSIKMRESQQETQYF.

This clonotype was counted at least ten times. This chain uses TRBV29-1 with TRBJ1-1; no clear D gene. Looked up from germline, CDR1 is SQVTM and CDR2 is ANQGSEA. The CDR3 sequence is 11 residues long. Trimming left V 5 bases short and J 0 bases short, with 4 bases between. CDR3 amino acids: CSVWVNTEAFF. CDR3 coding DNA: TGCAGCGTTTGGGTGAACACTGAAGCTTTCTTT.

This clonotype has ten or more counts. The rearrangement links TRBV6-6 to TRBJ1-1; a possible D gene is TRBD1 (5 bases). Trimming shortened V by 7 bases and J by 1 base, and 10 bases separated the two germline ends. The CDR3 extends over 13 amino acids. Germline loops: CDR1 MNHNY, CDR2 SVGAGI (reference sequence). The CDR3 region is CASTDGGNTEAFF. In DNA form, the CDR3 reads TGTGCCAGCACCGACGGGGGGAACACTGAAGCTTTCTTT.

This clonotype has just a few counts. The chain is built from TRBV7-6 and TRBJ2-1; D gene uncertain. Germline CDR1 SGHVS, CDR2 FNYEAQ. This CDR3 region has 15 residues. Trimming cost V 4 bases and J 6 bases, with 16 bases left between them. This chain's CDR3 is CASSSLPGPGNEQFF. CDR3 coding DNA: TGTGCCAGCAGCTCCCTTCCGGGCCCGGGCAATGAGCAGTTCTTC.

V and J are TRBV20-1 and TRBJ2-3, with 8 bases fitting TRBD1. J was trimmed by 10 bases and V by 6 bases; bases with no gene match: 18. The germline V gene encodes CDR1 DFQATT and CDR2 SNEGSKA (reference sequence). CDR3 length: 15 residues. The CDR3: CSAKKTGQAGGAQYF. The CDR3 coding sequence is TGCAGTGCGAAGAAGACGGGACAGGCTGGGGGTGCGCAGTATTTT.

In this sample, this clonotype turned up many times. The CDR3 coding sequence is TGTGCCACCAGTGATCCCCGGCGGGCAACAGATACGCAGTATTTT. Its protein product is CATSDPRRATDTQYF. The V and J genes are TRBV24-1 and TRBJ2-3; tentatively, D is TRBD2 (5 bases). Germline lookup yields CDR1 KGHDR and CDR2 SFDVKD. The length of the CDR3 is 15 residues. V lost 3 bases to trimming and J lost 3 bases, with 12 bases between them.

This sequence joins TRBV7-8 and TRBJ2-1; tentatively, D is TRBD2 (6 bases). This CDR3 has 14 residues. The germline gives CDR1 SGHVS, CDR2 FQNEAQ. V gave up 5 bases and J gave up 10 bases, with 18 bases separating them. The CDR3 spells CASSLGTASTEQFF. The CDR3 nucleotides are TGTGCCAGCAGCCTCGGGACTGCCTCCACCGAGCAGTTCTTC.

This clonotype has more than one count but fewer than ten. The genes are TRBV6-6 and TRBJ1-3; possibly TRBD1 for D (6 bases). From germline, CDR1 is MNHNY and CDR2 SVGAGI (reference sequence). V was trimmed by 2 bases and J by 0 bases, leaving 8 bases between them. The CDR3 consists of 15 residues. The CDR3 protein is CASSYQGSSGNTIYF. CDR3 bases: TGTGCCAGCAGTTACCAGGGGAGCTCTGGAAACACCATATATTTT.

This clonotype was detected only a few times. The chain joins TRBV2 to TRBJ1-1; D call uncertain. CDR1 is SNHLY and CDR2 is FYNNEI in the germline V gene. The ends were cut back, 8 bases at V and 0 bases at J, with 13 bases in the middle. This CDR3 comprises 14 residues. CDR3: CASAANRMNTEAFF. The CDR3 DNA follows: TGTGCCAGCGCGGCTAACCGCATGAACACTGAAGCTTTCTTT.

Points on this clonotype: A much larger clone is a single base away; this may be a read error. This chain connects TRBV4-3 to TRBJ2-4; D not resolved. The germline V gene encodes CDR1 LGHNA and CDR2 YSLEER. V gave up 0 bases and J gave up 0 bases, with 12 bases separating them. The CDR3 length is 17 residues. CDR3 nucleotide sequence: TGCGCCAGCAGCCAAGATAACTTGGGTTTAGCCAAAAACATTCAGTACTTC. It translates to CASSQDNLGLAKNIQYF.

This clonotype was observed many times. The J gene is TRBJ1-1, the V gene TRBV7-9, with D possibly being TRBD1 (6 bases). Trimming shortened V by 2 bases and J by 1 base, and 17 bases separated the two germline ends. The CDR3 has 17 amino acids. From germline, CDR1 is SEHNR and CDR2 FQNEAQ (reference sequence). The CDR3 bases are TGTGCCAGCAGCTTAACCCCGGGGGGCCACGAGAACACTGAAGCTTTCTTT. Encoded protein: CASSLTPGGHENTEAFF.

This clonotype was seen ten or more times. The rearrangement links TRBV5-5 to TRBJ1-4; D uncertain. V was cut by 5 bases and J by 6 bases, with 11 bases left in between. This CDR3 is 13 amino acids long. The germline CDR1 and CDR2 sequences are SGHKS and YYEKEE (reference sequence). The CDR3 nucleotides read TGTGCCAGCAGTAGGCTCGGGGATGAAAAACTGTTTTTT. This codes for CASSRLGDEKLFF.

In DNA, the CDR3 is TGCAGTGCTAGAGGTTACTACACTAATGAGCAGTTCTTC. The encoded protein is CSARGYYTNEQFF. The chain joins TRBV20-1 to TRBJ2-1; D is unclear. V gave up 1 base and J gave up 7 bases, with 11 bases separating them. CDR1 is DFQATT and CDR2 is SNEGSKA in the germline V gene (reference sequence). This CDR3 region has 13 residues.

This clonotype was observed a handful of times. An end of the junction differs from the germline gene, which may be a read error. The chain is built from TRBV20-1 and TRBJ1-6; 9 nucleotides line up with TRBD1. There are 13 residues in the CDR3. The germline CDR1 and CDR2 sequences are DFQATT and SNEGSKA (reference sequence). The CDR3 sequence is CSAPDRGFSALHF. CDR3 nucleotide sequence: TGCAGTGCACCGGACAGGGGTTTTTCAGCCCTCCACTTT.

This clonotype was observed many times. The J gene is TRBJ1-1, the V gene TRBV6-5; weak D call: TRBD1 (5 bases). Germline-derived CDR1 and CDR2 are MNHEY and SVGAGI. The V gene lost 6 bases and the J gene lost 1 base, with 9 bases spanning the gap. This CDR3 has 13 amino acids. CDR3 sequence (DNA): TGTGCCAGCAGGAAAACAGGGAACACTGAAGCTTTCTTT. Translating gives CASRKTGNTEAFF.

The V gene is TRBV29-1, the J gene TRBJ1-2; a possible D gene is TRBD1 (5 bases). Trimming pared 5 bases from V and 2 bases from J, leaving 12 bases between. The CDR3 contains 13 residues. Germline CDR1 reads SQVTM; CDR2 reads ANQGSEA. The CDR3 DNA reads as TGCAGCGTTACAAGGGGCTCCAACTATGGCTACACCTTC. It codes for CSVTRGSNYGYTF.

To note about this clonotype: This may stem from a read error, because a much larger clone lies one nucleotide away. The chain uses TRBV5-1 and TRBJ2-3; no clear D. The V gene lost 0 bases and the J gene lost 5 bases, with 10 bases spanning the gap. The CDR3 length is 14 residues. Germline values: CDR1 SGHRS, CDR2 YFSETQ. The CDR3 DNA follows: TGCGCCAGCAGCTTGGGCCCCGGACGAGATACGCAGTATTTT. It is translated as CASSLGPGRDTQYF.

Many counts were recorded for this clonotype. The chain links TRBV7-2 to TRBJ2-1; tentatively, D is TRBD1 or TRBD2 (5 bases each). CDR1 SGHTA and CDR2 FQGNSA come from the germline V gene. The CDR3 is 15 residues long. Trimming took off 5 bases at V and 16 bases at J, with 27 bases between the two ends. CDR3 residues: CASSISRGGELFEFF. CDR3 nucleotide sequence: TGTGCCAGCAGCATTAGCCGGGGCGGTGAGCTCTTTGAATTCTTC.

This clonotype was counted many times. V usage is TRBV7-2 and J usage is TRBJ2-1, with unresolved D. CDR3 length: 15 amino acids. Between the trimmed V and J ends, which lost 0 bases and 4 bases, there was a span of 10 bases. The germline V gene encodes CDR1 SGHTA and CDR2 FQGNSA. CDR3 coding DNA: TGTGCCAGCAGCTTAGCACCCGCAGAGTACAATGAGCAGTTCTTC. Translated: CASSLAPAEYNEQFF.

This clonotype was counted ten times or more. V usage is TRBV20-1 and J usage is TRBJ2-7, with TRBD2 matching 10 bases. Germline assignment: CDR1 DFQATT and CDR2 SNEGSKA (reference sequence). The CDR3 runs to 16 residues. The V gene end was trimmed by 3 bases and the J gene end by 0 bases; junction bases not matched to a gene: 8. The CDR3 loop reads CSASPSGGGSSYEQYF. Written as DNA, the CDR3 is TGCAGTGCTAGCCCTAGCGGGGGCGGTAGCTCCTACGAGCAGTACTTC.

This clonotype was detected many times. A read error may produce the germline difference seen at one junction end. The chain recombines TRBV20-1 with TRBJ2-4; unclear D gene. The CDR3 covers 11 residues. Germline V CDR1 and CDR2: DFQATT, SNEGSKA (reference sequence). The CDR3 nucleotides read TGCAGTGCTAGAGATATAGCAGGTTGGGACTTC. Translation: CSARDIAGWDF.